This entry lists 23 T cell receptor beta chains sequenced from one sample in a study of T-cell memory formation after mild COVID-19. TCRdb used MiXCR to reprocess the 5' RACE reads, holding one entry per CDR3 protein. The sample lists approximately 400,000 distinct CDR3 sequences, approximately 18% seen once, with 20% to 25% in the top ten. Sequenced input: PBMCs or a T cell subset sorted from them (not recorded which). The receptors derive from a man aged 18 to 30 who had mild COVID-19 (a few samples of this study predate the infection). Cell type and time point are not known.

This clonotype has ten or more counts. This chain links TRBV3-1 with TRBJ1-5, with a possible D match to TRBD1 (5 bases). The CDR3 contains 14 residues. With 3 bases removed from V and 7 bases from J, the gap between germline ends came to 13 bases. Germline V gene lookup returns CDR1 LGHDT and CDR2 YNNKEL (reference sequence). The CDR3 region is CASSQDGWGQPQHF. Written as DNA, the CDR3 is TGTGCCAGCAGCCAGGACGGTTGGGGCCAGCCCCAGCATTTT.

This chain connects TRBV15 to TRBJ1-5; perhaps TRBD1 as D (5 bases). Germline CDR1 LNHNV, CDR2 YYDKDF (reference sequence). This CDR3 region has 14 residues. V lost 9 bases to trimming and J lost 0 bases, with 12 bases between them. CDR3 DNA sequence: TGTGCCACGGGACGGTGGGCTAGCAATCAGCCCCAGCATTTT. It encodes CATGRWASNQPQHF.

The chain employs TRBV4-3 and TRBJ2-3; 11 bases fit TRBD1. J lost 4 bases, V lost 4 bases, and 10 bases had no gene match. The CDR3 is 17 residues long. Per the germline V gene, CDR1 is LGHNA and CDR2 is YSLEER. CDR3 in DNA: TGCGCCAGCAGCCGGACGGGACAGGGGGAATTTGCAGATACGCAGTATTTT. It specifies CASSRTGQGEFADTQYF.

The gene calls are TRBV5-1 and TRBJ2-3, with 9 bases matching TRBD2. The CDR3 consists of 17 residues. V dropped 0 bases and J dropped 3; count of bases not matched to a gene: 8. The germline V gene encodes CDR1 SGHRS and CDR2 YFSETQ. Here the CDR3 reads CASSLGAGGPRTDTQYF. The DNA of the CDR3 is TGCGCCAGCAGCTTGGGGGCGGGGGGGCCCAGAACAGATACGCAGTATTTT.

The CDR3 spells CASSLQGGNPGELFF. The CDR3 nucleotides read TGTGCCAGCAGTCTCCAGGGTGGGAATCCCGGGGAGCTGTTTTTT. This chain connects TRBV6-1 to TRBJ2-2; the D gene is possibly TRBD1 (5 bases). V was cut by 5 bases and J by 6 bases, with 16 bases left in between. Germline CDR1 and CDR2: MNHNS and SASEGT. The CDR3 totals 15 residues.

A few counts support this clonotype. The chain employs TRBV5-1 and TRBJ2-1; D remains unclear. Deletions cut 0 bases from V and 3 bases from J, with 7 bases between. CDR1 and CDR2 from the germline V gene are SGHRS and YFSETQ. The CDR3 is 14 amino acids. This CDR3 is CASSLGDGYNEQFF. The CDR3 DNA follows: TGCGCCAGCAGCTTGGGCGACGGCTACAATGAGCAGTTCTTC.

The chain has TRBV29-1 and TRBJ1-2; D gene ambiguous. The CDR3 is 11 residues long. The ends were cut back, 3 bases at V and 8 bases at J, with 10 bases in the middle. Germline values: CDR1 SQVTM, CDR2 ANQGSEA. The CDR3 DNA reads TGCAGCGTTGAGGGGTTGCAGGGCTACACCTTC. Residues: CSVEGLQGYTF.

The genes are TRBV11-2 and TRBJ2-7; D may be TRBD1 (6 bases). Germline values: CDR1 SGHAT, CDR2 FQNNGV. CDR3 length equals 15 residues. Trimming stripped 1 base from V and 7 bases from J, with 17 bases between. For the CDR3, the DNA is TGTGCCAGCAGCTTAGCCGCCGGGACACTTCGTGAGCAGTACTTC. Translation: CASSLAAGTLREQYF.

V usage is TRBV5-1 and J usage is TRBJ1-4; TRBD1 is a possible D gene (6 bases). This CDR3 spans 15 amino acids. Trimming left V 3 bases short and J 3 bases short, with 12 bases between. The V gene's germline CDR1 is SGHRS and CDR2 YFSETQ. For the CDR3, the DNA is TGCGCCAGCAGCTCACAGGGACTAGCTAATGAAAAACTGTTTTTT. Translation: CASSSQGLANEKLFF.

This clonotype was detected a few times. J is TRBJ1-1 and V is TRBV4-2; D not resolved. Per the germline V gene, CDR1 is LGHNA and CDR2 is YNFKEQ. Deletions cut 8 bases from V and 4 bases from J, with 14 bases between. The CDR3 spans 13 residues. CDR3 loop: CASGALAATEAFF. The CDR3 nucleotides are TGTGCCAGCGGCGCGTTGGCAGCCACTGAAGCTTTCTTT.

The rearrangement links TRBV9 to TRBJ1-1; D remains ambiguous. Trimming stripped 0 bases from V and 4 bases from J, with 4 bases between. This CDR3 is 12 amino acids long. CDR1 SGDLS and CDR2 YYNGEE come from the germline V gene. The CDR3 region is CASSVAGTEAFF. In nucleotides, the CDR3 is TGTGCCAGCAGCGTAGCAGGCACTGAAGCTTTCTTT.

The CDR3 nucleotides are TGTGCCAGCAGTTACTCAGAAACAGTCATGAACACTGAAGCTTTCTTT. Encoded protein: CASSYSETVMNTEAFF. This chain links TRBV6-5 with TRBJ1-1, with no clear D. Per germline, CDR1 MNHEY and CDR2 SVGAGI. The V gene lost 0 bases and the J gene lost 0 bases, with 11 bases spanning the gap. The CDR3 covers 16 residues.

Ten or more counts support this clonotype. The chain joins TRBV28 to TRBJ2-1, with no clear D. Germline lookup yields CDR1 MDHEN and CDR2 SYDVKM. The V end was cut by 7 bases, the J end by 4 bases, with 11 bases between. The CDR3 consists of 13 residues. CDR3 in amino acids: CASTLIDYNEQFF. CDR3 DNA: TGTGCCAGCACCCTGATCGATTACAATGAGCAGTTCTTC.

DNA for the CDR3: TGTGCCAGCAGGGAGCAGGGGCTTGGCTACACCTTC. Protein product: CASREQGLGYTF. The V gene is TRBV2, the J gene TRBJ1-2; D possibly corresponds to TRBD1 (6 bases). V lost 6 bases to trimming and J lost 7 bases, with 12 bases between them. Germline lookup yields CDR1 SNHLY and CDR2 FYNNEI. The length of the CDR3 is 12 residues.

The chain couples TRBV5-1 to TRBJ1-1; tentative D call: TRBD1 (5 bases). The CDR3 runs to 14 residues. Looked up from germline, CDR1 is SGHRS and CDR2 is YFSETQ. Trimming took 4 bases from V and 0 from J, leaving 10 bases between them. In DNA, the CDR3 is TGCGCCAGCAGCCAGGACAATTTGAACACTGAAGCTTTCTTT. Its protein is CASSQDNLNTEAFF.

The V call is TRBV6-5, the J call TRBJ2-7; TRBD1 might be the D (6 bases). This CDR3 region has 15 residues. The V gene lost 2 bases and the J gene lost 6 bases, with 17 bases spanning the gap. The germline CDR1 and CDR2 sequences are MNHEY and SVGAGI. The CDR3 sequence: CASSYGGRLTREQYF. CDR3 nucleotide sequence: TGTGCCAGCAGTTACGGGGGCAGGCTTACCCGCGAGCAGTACTTC.

The gene calls are TRBV7-2 and TRBJ2-7; TRBD1 agrees at 7 bases. CDR1 SGHTA and CDR2 FQGNSA come from the germline V gene. Trimming cost V 5 bases and J 6 bases; bases outside gene matches: 7. This CDR3 has 13 residues. The CDR3 sequence: CASSIKQGSEQYF. The DNA for the CDR3 is TGTGCCAGCAGCATTAAACAGGGGAGCGAGCAGTACTTC.

This clonotype appeared many times. This chain links TRBV14 with TRBJ2-2, with 9 bases that match TRBD2. Trimming at V came to 2 bases and at J to 5 bases, leaving 12 bases not matched to a gene. Germline V gives CDR1 SGHDN, CDR2 FVKESK. The CDR3 consists of 18 residues. The CDR3 here is CASSQTRGGLSRTGELFF. The CDR3, as DNA: TGTGCCAGCAGCCAAACGCGGGGGGGCCTGAGTAGGACCGGGGAGCTGTTTTTT.

J is TRBJ1-2 and V is TRBV12-3 or TRBV12-4; the D is unclear. V shed 5 bases and J shed 0 bases, with 13 bases lying between them. This CDR3 comprises 15 residues. As DNA, the CDR3 is TGTGCCAGCAGTCCTCAAGTTGGAGCTAACTATGGCTACACCTTC. It codes for CASSPQVGANYGYTF.

This clonotype was observed many times. This rearrangement joins TRBV20-1 to TRBJ2-3, with 12 bases matching TRBD2. V lost 5 bases to trimming and J lost 3 bases; unmatched junction nucleotides: 18. This CDR3 is built from 19 residues. CDR1 and CDR2 (germline): DFQATT, SNEGSKA (reference sequence). CDR3 in DNA: TGCAGTGCTGCAATCCCGGGACTAGCGGGTCCCCAGTGGACAGATACGCAGTATTTT. This encodes CSAAIPGLAGPQWTDTQYF.

To note about this clonotype: Relative to the germline gene, one junction end is altered; a read error may explain this. This rearrangement joins TRBV6-2 or TRBV6-3 to TRBJ2-1; D is undetermined. CDR3 length equals 13 residues. From germline, CDR1 is MNHEY and CDR2 SVGEGT. The CDR3: CDSSSADYNEQFF. In nucleotides, the CDR3 is TGTGACAGCAGTTCCGCGGACTACAATGAGCAGTTCTTC.

In its sample, this clonotype was seen a few times. This rearrangement joins TRBV9 to TRBJ2-3; TRBD2 matches 9 bases. The J segment lost 5 bases and the V segment lost 2 bases, leaving 6 bases of the junction unmatched. The CDR3 extends over 15 amino acids. CDR1 is SGDLS and CDR2 is YYNGEE in the germline V gene. CDR3 in amino acids: CASSVMGGGGDTQYF. The CDR3 DNA is TGTGCCAGCAGCGTGATGGGCGGGGGGGGAGATACGCAGTATTTT.

The chain combines TRBV7-2 with TRBJ1-1; a weak D match, TRBD1 (5 bases). V lost 1 base and J 2 bases, leaving 17 bases between the germline ends. Germline CDR1 reads SGHTA; CDR2 reads FQGNSA. The length of the CDR3 is 17 residues. CDR3: CASSLEAGAGRNTEAFF. In DNA, the CDR3 is TGTGCCAGCAGCTTAGAGGCTGGGGCAGGAAGAAACACTGAAGCTTTCTTT.